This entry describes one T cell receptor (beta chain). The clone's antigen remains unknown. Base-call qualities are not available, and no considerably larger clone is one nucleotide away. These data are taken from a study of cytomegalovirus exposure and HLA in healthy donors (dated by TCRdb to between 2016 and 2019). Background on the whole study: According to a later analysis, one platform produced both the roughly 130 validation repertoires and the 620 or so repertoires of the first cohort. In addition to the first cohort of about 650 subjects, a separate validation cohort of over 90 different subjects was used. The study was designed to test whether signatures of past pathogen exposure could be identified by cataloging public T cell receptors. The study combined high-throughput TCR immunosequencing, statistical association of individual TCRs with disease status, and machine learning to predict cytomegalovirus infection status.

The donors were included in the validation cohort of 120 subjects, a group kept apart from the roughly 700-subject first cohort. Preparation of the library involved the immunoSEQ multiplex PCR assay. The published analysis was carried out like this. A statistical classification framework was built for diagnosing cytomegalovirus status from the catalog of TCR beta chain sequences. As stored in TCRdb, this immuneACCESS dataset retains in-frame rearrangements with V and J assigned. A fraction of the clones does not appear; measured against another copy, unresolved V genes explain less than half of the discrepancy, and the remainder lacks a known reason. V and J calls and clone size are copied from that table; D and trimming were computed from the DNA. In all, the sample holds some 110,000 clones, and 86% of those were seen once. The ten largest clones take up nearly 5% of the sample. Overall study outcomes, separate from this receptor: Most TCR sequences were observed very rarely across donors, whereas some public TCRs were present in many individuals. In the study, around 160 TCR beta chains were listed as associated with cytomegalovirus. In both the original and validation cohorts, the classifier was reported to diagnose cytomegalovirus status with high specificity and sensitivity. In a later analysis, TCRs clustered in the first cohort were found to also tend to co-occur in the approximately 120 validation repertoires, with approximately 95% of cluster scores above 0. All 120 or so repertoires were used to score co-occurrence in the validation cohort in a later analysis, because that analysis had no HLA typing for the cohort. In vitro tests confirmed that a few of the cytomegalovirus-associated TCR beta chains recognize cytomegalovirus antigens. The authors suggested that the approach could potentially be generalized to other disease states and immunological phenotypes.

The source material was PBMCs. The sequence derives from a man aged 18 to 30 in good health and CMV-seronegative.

The CDR3 reads CAWREKTTGGNTEAFF. The nucleotide sequence reads as follows: TGTGCCTGGAGGGAAAAGACTACAGGGGGTAACACTGAAGCTTTCTTT. This sequence uses TRBV30 and TRBJ1-1; 8 bases in between match TRBD1. From V the trimming removes 3 bases and from J it removes 2 bases, while the gene matches leave 11 bases of the junction unaccounted for. Reading the germline V gene (reference sequence) gives CDR1 GTSNPN and CDR2 SVGIG. Measured from the cysteine to the phenylalanine, the CDR3 is 16 residues long. This entry keeps only the CDR3 DNA: 48 bases, framed from base 1.